This TCR beta chain was identified during a study of PD-L1 blockade in urothelial cancer. Regarding the study as a whole: Below-median blood TCR clonality before treatment forecast better survival.

TCRdb keeps only in-frame clones here, not all; method: immunoSEQ multiplex PCR. The table records more than 55,000 clones, about 86% of them present only once. This CDR3 is built from 15 residues. Germline assignment: CDR1 SQVTM and CDR2 ANQGSEA. V lost 7 bases, J lost 1 base, and 14 bases lay in between. Urothelial carcinoma, locally advanced or metastatic, affected the patients. Details on this clone: What it recognizes is unknown.

The specimen comprised PBMCs, sampled around atezolizumab (anti-PD-L1) treatment. V usage is TRBV29-1 and J usage is TRBJ2-6; D is undetermined. This receptor was taken from a man aged 50 or older with urothelial cancer. This CDR3 reads CSARGGFSGANVLTF. CDR3 coding DNA: TGCAGCGCCAGAGGCGGTTTTTCTGGGGCCAACGTCCTGACTTTC.